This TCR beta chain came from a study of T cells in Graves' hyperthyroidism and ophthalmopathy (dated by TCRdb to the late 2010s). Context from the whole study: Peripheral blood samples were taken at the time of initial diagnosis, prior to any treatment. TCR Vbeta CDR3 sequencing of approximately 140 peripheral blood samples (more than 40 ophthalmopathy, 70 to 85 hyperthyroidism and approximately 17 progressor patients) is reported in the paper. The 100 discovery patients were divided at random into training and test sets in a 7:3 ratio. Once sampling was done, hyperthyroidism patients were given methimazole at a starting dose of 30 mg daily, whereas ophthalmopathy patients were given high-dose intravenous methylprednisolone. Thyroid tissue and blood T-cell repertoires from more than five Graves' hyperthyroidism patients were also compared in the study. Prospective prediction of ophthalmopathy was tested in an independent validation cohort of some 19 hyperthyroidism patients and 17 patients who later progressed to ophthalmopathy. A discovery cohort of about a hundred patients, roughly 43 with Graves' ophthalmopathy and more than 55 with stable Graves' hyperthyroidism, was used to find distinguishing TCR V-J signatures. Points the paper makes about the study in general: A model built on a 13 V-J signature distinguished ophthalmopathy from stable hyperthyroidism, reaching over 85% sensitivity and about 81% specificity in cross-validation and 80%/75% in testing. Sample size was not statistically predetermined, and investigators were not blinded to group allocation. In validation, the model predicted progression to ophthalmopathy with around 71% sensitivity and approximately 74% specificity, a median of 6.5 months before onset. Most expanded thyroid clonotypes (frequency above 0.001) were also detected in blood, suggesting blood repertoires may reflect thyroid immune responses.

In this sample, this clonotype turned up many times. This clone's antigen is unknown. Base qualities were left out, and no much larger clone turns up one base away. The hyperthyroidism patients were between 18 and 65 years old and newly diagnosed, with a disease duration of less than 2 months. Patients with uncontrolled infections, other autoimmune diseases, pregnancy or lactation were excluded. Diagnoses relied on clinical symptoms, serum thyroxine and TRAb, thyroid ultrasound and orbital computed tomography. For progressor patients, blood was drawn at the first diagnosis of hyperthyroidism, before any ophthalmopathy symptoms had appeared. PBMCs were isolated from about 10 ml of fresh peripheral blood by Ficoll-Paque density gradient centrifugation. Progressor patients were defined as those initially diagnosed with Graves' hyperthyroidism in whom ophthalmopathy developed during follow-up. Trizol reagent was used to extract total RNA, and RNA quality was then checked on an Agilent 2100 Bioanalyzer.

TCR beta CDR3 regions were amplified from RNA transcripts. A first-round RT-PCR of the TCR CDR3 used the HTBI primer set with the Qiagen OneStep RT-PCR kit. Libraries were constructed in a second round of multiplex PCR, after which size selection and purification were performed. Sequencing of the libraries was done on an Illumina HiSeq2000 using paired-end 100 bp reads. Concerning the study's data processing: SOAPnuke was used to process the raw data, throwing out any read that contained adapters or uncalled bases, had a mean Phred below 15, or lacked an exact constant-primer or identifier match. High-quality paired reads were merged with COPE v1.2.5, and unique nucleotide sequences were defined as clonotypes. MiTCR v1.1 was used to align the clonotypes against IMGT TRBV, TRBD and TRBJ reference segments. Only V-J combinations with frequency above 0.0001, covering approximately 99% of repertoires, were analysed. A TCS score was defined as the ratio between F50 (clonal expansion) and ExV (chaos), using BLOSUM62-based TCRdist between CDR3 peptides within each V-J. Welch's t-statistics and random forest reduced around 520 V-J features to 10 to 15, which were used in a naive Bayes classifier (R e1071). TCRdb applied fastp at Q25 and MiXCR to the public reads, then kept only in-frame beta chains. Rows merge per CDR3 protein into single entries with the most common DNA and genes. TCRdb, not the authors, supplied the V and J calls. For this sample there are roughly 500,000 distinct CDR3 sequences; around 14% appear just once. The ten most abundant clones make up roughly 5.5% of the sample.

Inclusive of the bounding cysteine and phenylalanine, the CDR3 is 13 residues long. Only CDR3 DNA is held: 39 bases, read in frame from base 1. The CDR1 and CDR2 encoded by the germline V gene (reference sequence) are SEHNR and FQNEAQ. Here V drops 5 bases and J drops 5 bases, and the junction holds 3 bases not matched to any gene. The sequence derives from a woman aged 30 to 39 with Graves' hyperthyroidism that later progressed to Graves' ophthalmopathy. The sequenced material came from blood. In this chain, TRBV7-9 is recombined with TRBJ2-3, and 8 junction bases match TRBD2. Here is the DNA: TGTGCCAGCAGCCTCGGGAGGGGAGATACGCAGTATTTT. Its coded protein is CASSLGRGDTQYF.